Listed below are T cell receptor beta chains from one sample, sequenced in a study of blood T cells in healthy people across ages. TCRdb reanalysed the 5' RACE reads using MiXCR and keeps one entry per CDR3 protein. Of 730,000 or so distinct CDR3 sequences in the sample, roughly 41% were seen once. Sequenced material: blood. These receptor sequences come from an elderly man in good health. Each CDR3 is given with its conserved first and last residue. D genes are given only for firm matches. Clone size is not always given. Where it is, it says once, few, many or a class for expanded clones.

clone_size: NA; cdr3_length: 13; j_call: TRBJ1-4; d_call: NA; v_call: TRBV29-1; cdr3_nt: TGCAGCGTGCAGACTGGGGATAATGAAAAACTGTTTTTT; cdr3_aa: CSVQTGDNEKLFF
clone_size: few; cdr3_length: 15; j_call: TRBJ1-4; d_call: NA; v_call: TRBV7-9; cdr3_nt: TGTGCCAGCAGCCCGACGGTTGCAACTAATGAAAAACTGTTTTTT; cdr3_aa: CASSPTVATNEKLFF
clone_size: few; cdr3_length: 14; j_call: TRBJ2-3; d_call: TRBD1; v_call: TRBV5-1; cdr3_nt: TGCGCCAGCAGCCTCCAGGGGGCCGAAGATACGCAGTATTTT; cdr3_aa: CASSLQGAEDTQYF
clone_size: once; cdr3_length: 15; j_call: TRBJ1-5; d_call: NA; v_call: TRBV20-1; cdr3_nt: TGCAGTGCTAGACAGAAGAACCTTAATAATCAGCCCCAGCATTTT; cdr3_aa: CSARQKNLNNQPQHF
clone_size: NA; cdr3_length: 16; j_call: TRBJ1-5; d_call: NA; v_call: TRBV7-9; cdr3_nt: TGTGCCAGCAGCTTATTATTTTTAAGGGGTAGTCAGCCCCAGCATTTT; cdr3_aa: CASSLLFLRGSQPQHF
clone_size: many; cdr3_length: 14; j_call: TRBJ1-5; d_call: NA; v_call: TRBV6-2/TRBV6-3; cdr3_nt: TGTGCCAGCAGTTATACAGGGCTCGGGCAGCCCCAGCATTTT; cdr3_aa: CASSYTGLGQPQHF
clone_size: NA; cdr3_length: 15; j_call: TRBJ2-7; d_call: NA; v_call: TRBV20-1; cdr3_nt: TGCAGTGCTAGAGATAGGTCAAATCTTCCCTACGAGCAGTACTTC; cdr3_aa: CSARDRSNLPYEQYF
clone_size: NA; cdr3_length: 18; j_call: TRBJ2-3; d_call: TRBD2; v_call: TRBV6-5; cdr3_nt: TGTGCCAGCAGTTATTGGCGGCTAGCGGTCCTTAGCACAGATACGCAGTATTTT; cdr3_aa: CASSYWRLAVLSTDTQYF
clone_size: NA; cdr3_length: 15; j_call: TRBJ2-3; d_call: TRBD2; v_call: TRBV11-2; cdr3_nt: TGTGCCAGCAGTTGGACTAGCGGGGGTGGAGATACGCAGTATTTT; cdr3_aa: CASSWTSGGGDTQYF
clone_size: many; cdr3_length: 15; j_call: TRBJ2-3; d_call: NA; v_call: TRBV27; cdr3_nt: TGTGTCGTTTCCCCGGGGATCCTCCGGACAGATACGCAGTATTTT; cdr3_aa: CVVSPGILRTDTQYF
clone_size: few; cdr3_length: 14; j_call: TRBJ2-7; d_call: NA; v_call: TRBV5-1; cdr3_nt: TGCGCCAGCGGCCCTTGGGAGGCTCCCTACGAGCAGTACTTC; cdr3_aa: CASGPWEAPYEQYF
clone_size: few; cdr3_length: 14; j_call: TRBJ1-6; d_call: NA; v_call: TRBV20-1; cdr3_nt: TGCAGTGCCAGCCGGGACCGACTTAATTCACCCCTCCACTTT; cdr3_aa: CSASRDRLNSPLHF
clone_size: few; cdr3_length: 16; j_call: TRBJ2-4; d_call: TRBD1; v_call: TRBV6-2/TRBV6-3; cdr3_nt: TGTGCCAGCAGTTCCCCCAGGACAGGGAACAAAAACATTCAGTACTTC; cdr3_aa: CASSSPRTGNKNIQYF
clone_size: many; cdr3_length: 11; j_call: TRBJ1-5; d_call: NA; v_call: TRBV28; cdr3_nt: TGTGCCAGCACCCTCATGGGGGACCAGCATTTT; cdr3_aa: CASTLMGDQHF
clone_size: few; cdr3_length: 16; j_call: TRBJ2-6; d_call: NA; v_call: TRBV11-2; cdr3_nt: TGTGCCAGCAGCTTAGGGTCGGGGGACGGGGCCAACGTCCTGACTTTC; cdr3_aa: CASSLGSGDGANVLTF
clone_size: NA; cdr3_length: 15; j_call: TRBJ2-1; d_call: TRBD1; v_call: TRBV5-1; cdr3_nt: TGCGCCAGCAGCTATGGAGACAGGGGGCTTAGCGAGCAGTTCTTC; cdr3_aa: CASSYGDRGLSEQFF
clone_size: NA; cdr3_length: 15; j_call: TRBJ1-2; d_call: TRBD1; v_call: TRBV6-2/TRBV6-3; cdr3_nt: TGTGCCAGCCGCCGGACAGGGGGTAATTTCTATGGCTACACCTTC; cdr3_aa: CASRRTGGNFYGYTF
clone_size: few; cdr3_length: 17; j_call: TRBJ2-5; d_call: NA; v_call: TRBV6-2/TRBV6-3; cdr3_nt: TGTGCCAGCAGTTCTTACGCGGTCATGACGGCCCAAGAGACCCAGTACTTC; cdr3_aa: CASSSYAVMTAQETQYF
clone_size: few; cdr3_length: 14; j_call: TRBJ2-7; d_call: NA; v_call: TRBV9; cdr3_nt: TGTGCCAGCAGCGCCCGGGCCTACGCCTACGAGCAGTACTTC; cdr3_aa: CASSARAYAYEQYF
clone_size: NA; cdr3_length: 16; j_call: TRBJ2-1; d_call: TRBD1; v_call: TRBV7-2; cdr3_nt: TGTGCCAGCAGCTTAGGGACAGGGAGCTTCTACAATGAGCAGTTCTTC; cdr3_aa: CASSLGTGSFYNEQFF
clone_size: NA; cdr3_length: 12; j_call: TRBJ1-2; d_call: TRBD1; v_call: TRBV20-1; cdr3_nt: TGCAGTGCCACCCCGACAGGGTATGGCTACACCTTC; cdr3_aa: CSATPTGYGYTF
clone_size: NA; cdr3_length: 15; j_call: TRBJ2-1; d_call: NA; v_call: TRBV7-2; cdr3_nt: TGTGCCAGTTATCAAGGTCAGGGGGGCTACAATGAGCAGTTCTTC; cdr3_aa: CASYQGQGGYNEQFF
clone_size: few; cdr3_length: 13; j_call: TRBJ2-3; d_call: NA; v_call: TRBV30; cdr3_nt: TGTGCCTGGAGTGTACGAGAAGCAGATACGCAGTATTTT; cdr3_aa: CAWSVREADTQYF
clone_size: NA; cdr3_length: 13; j_call: TRBJ2-7; d_call: TRBD1; v_call: TRBV12-3/TRBV12-4; cdr3_nt: TGTGCCAGCAGGAGCCACAGGGGCTACGAGCAGTACTTC; cdr3_aa: CASRSHRGYEQYF
clone_size: NA; cdr3_length: 16; j_call: TRBJ2-2; d_call: NA; v_call: TRBV24-1; cdr3_nt: TGTGCCACCAGTGATTTGCACCAGGGGAACACCGGGGAGCTGTTTTTT; cdr3_aa: CATSDLHQGNTGELFF
clone_size: many; cdr3_length: 13; j_call: TRBJ2-7; d_call: TRBD1; v_call: TRBV29-1; cdr3_nt: TGCAGCGTTGTACGGGACAGCCCCTACGAGCAGTACTTC; cdr3_aa: CSVVRDSPYEQYF
clone_size: NA; cdr3_length: 11; j_call: TRBJ1-1; d_call: NA; v_call: TRBV10-3; cdr3_nt: TGTGCCATCAGCGAGAACACTGAAGCTTTCTTT; cdr3_aa: CAISENTEAFF